Listed below are T cell receptor beta chains from one sample, sequenced in a study of blood T cell repertoires in COVID-19. Clones were read by immunoSEQ multiplex PCR, and TCRdb kept only the in-frame ones, dropping some. The table records more than 300,000 clones, about 87% of them present only once. The material sequenced was peripheral blood. The receptor set was obtained from a woman aged 45-65 years with COVID-19, enrolled during active disease. The CDR3 runs from the conserved cysteine through the conserved F or W. The order of the fields is J gene, D gene, CDR3 length, clone size, V gene, CDR3 DNA, CDR3 protein. The D gene is left open where the match is weak. Only part of the rows carry a size: once, few, many, or a class if the clone is expanded.

TRBJ2-7 | . | 12 | . | TRBV18 | TGTGCCAGCTCACCCGGGGCCTACGAGCAGTACTTC | CASSPGAYEQYF
TRBJ2-3 | . | 13 | . | TRBV24-1 | TGTGCCACCAGTGAAGCGTTGGCAGATACGCAGTATTTT | CATSEALADTQYF
TRBJ2-4 | TRBD2 | 19 | . | TRBV5-6 | TGTGCCAGCAGCTTAAGGGGACTAGCGGGCCTTAGAGCCAAAAACATTCAGTACTTC | CASSLRGLAGLRAKNIQYF
TRBJ2-2 | TRBD1 | 14 | . | TRBV5-1 | TGCGCCAGCAGCGTCGACAGGGAGACCGGGGAGCTGTTTTTT | CASSVDRETGELFF
TRBJ2-1 | TRBD2 | 15 | . | TRBV4-1 | TGCGCCAGCAGTCACGGAGCGGGAGTCTACAATGAGCAGTTCTTC | CASSHGAGVYNEQFF
TRBJ2-2 | TRBD2 | 14 | . | TRBV27 | TGTGCCACCCGGACTAGCGGGCCCACCGGGGAGCTGTTTTTT | CATRTSGPTGELFF
TRBJ2-5 | TRBD2 | 15 | . | TRBV11-1 | TGTGCCAGCAGCTCGCGACTAGCGAGGGGGGAGACCCAGTACTTC | CASSSRLARGETQYF
TRBJ1-5 | . | 14 | . | TRBV27 | TGTGCCAGCAGTCCAAGACAGAGCAATCAGCCCCAGCATTTT | CASSPRQSNQPQHF
TRBJ1-5 | . | 13 | once | TRBV24-1 | TGTGCCACCAGGCCCGCGAACTCGGGGCCCCAGCATTTT | CATRPANSGPQHF
TRBJ2-1 | . | 13 | . | TRBV7-3 | TGTGCCAGCAGCTTATCTCCCTACAATGAGCAGTTCTTC | CASSLSPYNEQFF
TRBJ1-5 | TRBD1 | 15 | . | TRBV27 | TGTGCCAGCAGTTTAGGTCAGGGGGTCACCCGGCCCCAGCATTTT | CASSLGQGVTRPQHF
TRBJ1-2 | . | 14 | . | TRBV6-1 | TGTGCCAGCAGTCCAGGGACATCGGGGCATGGCTACACCTTC | CASSPGTSGHGYTF
TRBJ1-6 | TRBD1 | 16 | . | TRBV11-3 | TGTGCCAGTCCAGACAGGGATGTATCCTATAATTCACCCCTCCACTTT | CASPDRDVSYNSPLHF